The 20 T cell receptor beta chains presented below share a single source sample, sequenced in a study of T cells in Graves' hyperthyroidism and ophthalmopathy. What was amplified from RNA transcripts were TCR beta CDR3 regions. The TCR CDR3 first-round RT-PCR relied on the HTBI primer set. TCRdb passed the multiplex PCR reads through MiXCR, listing each CDR3 protein once. Among around 100,000 distinct CDR3 sequences, over 45% were seen once, and the ten largest hold 26%. The material sequenced was blood. The receptors originated from a man in his forties with Graves' hyperthyroidism.

This clonotype showed up many times. The CDR3 loop is CATVIAGGPNEQFF. The CDR3 nucleotides read TGTGCCACCGTTATAGCGGGAGGGCCGAATGAGCAGTTCTTC. V gene TRBV15 combines with J gene TRBJ2-1, with 11 nucleotides matching TRBD2. Germline values: CDR1 LNHNV, CDR2 YYDKDF (reference sequence). V dropped 8 bases and J dropped 7; count of bases not matched to a gene: 7. The CDR3 runs to 14 residues.

V is TRBV6-6 and J is TRBJ2-2; 7 bases are a match to TRBD2. The CDR3 extends over 14 amino acids. V lost 5 bases and J lost 7; bases outside the gene matches: 7. Germline CDR1 MNHNY, CDR2 SVGAGI (reference sequence). CDR3 nucleotides: TGTGCCAGCAGTGACGTTTCGGGGGGCGGGGAGCTGTTTTTT. It yields the protein CASSDVSGGGELFF.

Concerning this clonotype itself: Lacking the conserved final phenylalanine or tryptophan, this CDR3 likely reflects a read error. The limits of the CDR3 on the DNA are not certain, so only TCRdb's listed CDR3 is given. V is TRBV24-1 and J is TRBJ2-3; the table assigns TRBD2, which was not confirmed against the DNA. The germline V gene has CDR1 KGHDR and CDR2 SFDVKD. The CDR3 is 10 residues long, counting both termini. CDR3 residues: CATSVGLAGG.

The chain recombines TRBV5-4 with TRBJ2-3, with no clear D. This CDR3 spans 15 amino acids. Germline V gene lookup returns CDR1 SGHNT and CDR2 YYREEE (reference sequence). V was clipped by 7 bases and J by 0 bases, with 15 bases between them. The CDR3 sequence is CASSPLGGSTDTQYF. The CDR3 bases are TGTGCCAGCTCACCTCTGGGCGGAAGCACAGATACGCAGTATTTT.

Ten or more counts support this clonotype. The chain uses TRBV15 and TRBJ1-1, with D tentatively TRBD1 (5 bases). V was pared by 0 bases and J by 5 bases, with 10 bases between. The germline V gene has CDR1 LNHNV and CDR2 YYDKDF (reference sequence). CDR3 length: 14 amino acids. The CDR3 region has the DNA TGTGCCACCAGCAGAGACAGGGTCGTGACTGAAGCTTTCTTT. This translates into CATSRDRVVTEAFF.

The V and J genes are TRBV3-1 and TRBJ1-5, with unresolved D. The V end lost 0 bases, the J end lost 5 bases, and 8 bases lay between the germline ends. The CDR3 has 14 amino acids. Germline loops: CDR1 LGHDT, CDR2 YNNKEL (reference sequence). DNA of the CDR3: TGTGCCAGCAGCCAAGACCGGGAGGATCAGCCCCAGCATTTT. Protein product: CASSQDREDQPQHF. Based on the CDR3 plus reference TRBV3-1 and TRBJ1-5, the full variable domain is DTAVSQTPKYLVTQMGNDKSIKCEQNLGHDTMYWYKQDSKKFLKIMFSYNNKELIINETVPNRFSPKSPDKAHLNLHINSLELGDSAVYFCASSQDREDQPQHFGDGTRLSIL.

The rearrangement joins TRBV20-1 to TRBJ2-2; D is uncertain. Germline-derived CDR1 and CDR2 are DFQATT and SNEGSKA (reference sequence). The CDR3 consists of 14 residues. Trimming took 6 bases from V and 3 from J, leaving 14 bases between them. CDR3 sequence (DNA): TGCAGTGCCTCTCCGTCGACCTACACCGGGGAGCTGTTTTTT. This sequence encodes CSASPSTYTGELFF.

This clonotype was recorded at least ten times. The chain links TRBV7-9 to TRBJ1-5; 7 bases are shared with TRBD1. CDR3 size: 16 residues. CDR1 SEHNR and CDR2 FQNEAQ come from the germline V gene (reference sequence). Germline trimming cut 1 base from V and 5 bases from J; bases unmatched to any gene: 8. CDR3 bases: TGTGCCAGCAGCTTAGGAGCGGGACAGTACTATCAGCCCCAGCATTTT. It codes for CASSLGAGQYYQPQHF.

This clonotype was detected once. An end of the junction does not agree with germline; a read error may underlie this. The chain combines TRBV5-1 with TRBJ2-2; 8 nucleotides match TRBD2. Per the germline V gene, CDR1 is SGHRS and CDR2 is YFSETQ. The CDR3 loop spans 16 amino acids. This chain's CDR3 is CASSPRGTGGRGELFF. The CDR3 DNA reads TGTGCCAGCAGCCCCCGGGGGACGGGGGGGCGTGGGGAGCTGTTTTTT. Drawing the rest from reference TRBV5-1 and TRBJ2-2, the complete variable domain is KAGVTQTPRYLIKTRGQQVTLSCSPISGHRSVSWYQQTPGQGLQFLFEYFSETQRNKGNFPGRFSGRQFSNSRSEMNVSTLELGDSALYLCASSPRGTGGRGELFFGEGSRLTVL.

This clonotype was seen many times. J is TRBJ2-1 and V is TRBV6-6; D unclear. The CDR3 spans 11 residues. Trimming left V 5 bases short and J 7 bases short, with 6 bases between. CDR1 and CDR2 (germline): MNHNY, SVGAGI (reference sequence). CDR3 sequence (DNA): TGTGCCAGCAGTACCACAAATGAGCAGTTCTTC. Protein product: CASSTTNEQFF.

In DNA form, the CDR3 reads TGTGCCAGCAGCCGGGACAGGGACCAAGAGCAGTTCTTC. This sequence encodes CASSRDRDQEQFF. The genes are TRBV11-2 and TRBJ2-1, with TRBD1 matching 9 bases. Germline loops: CDR1 SGHAT, CDR2 FQNNGV. Trimming cost V 5 bases and J 10 bases; bases outside gene matches: 6. CDR3 length equals 13 residues. Combining the CDR3 with reference TRBV11-2 and TRBJ2-1 gives the whole variable domain EAGVAQSPRYKIIEKRQSVAFWCNPISGHATLYWYQQILGQGPKLLIQFQNNGVVDDSQLPKDRFSAERLKGVDSTLKIQPAKLEDSAVYLCASSRDRDQEQFFGPGTRLTVL.

A remark on this clonotype: The conserved closing phenylalanine or tryptophan is absent in this CDR3, likely reflecting a read error. The J gene is TRBJ1-1, the V gene TRBV7-2; the D is unclear. There are 13 residues in the CDR3. CDR1 SGHTA and CDR2 FQGNSA come from the germline V gene. This chain's CDR3 is CASSLGMNTAAFL. The CDR3 DNA reads as TGTGCCAGCAGCTTAGGAATGAACACTGCAGCTTTCCTT.

This chain connects TRBV29-1 to TRBJ2-7; D uncertain. V was cut by 6 bases and J by 0 bases, with 12 bases left in between. CDR1 is SQVTM, CDR2 ANQGSEA, per germline. The CDR3 spans 13 residues. The CDR3 protein is CSVQPPCSYEQYF. CDR3 DNA: TGCAGCGTCCAACCTCCGTGCTCCTACGAGCAGTACTTC.

The V and J genes are TRBV10-3 and TRBJ2-3, with 10 bases fitting TRBD2. This CDR3 contains 17 residues. V was pared by 6 bases and J by 0 bases, with 9 bases of the junction left unmatched. Germline-derived CDR1 and CDR2 are ENHRY and SYGVKD. DNA of the CDR3: TGTGCCATCAGAGATTCGGCTAGCGGGGGAAGCACAGATACGCAGTATTTT. It encodes CAIRDSASGGSTDTQYF.

This clonotype has ten or more counts. This chain joins TRBV6-6 and TRBJ1-6; D is perhaps TRBD1 (6 bases). Germline CDR1 MNHNY, CDR2 SVGAGI (reference sequence). CDR3 length equals 15 residues. V lost 8 bases and J 3 bases, leaving 14 bases between the germline ends. DNA of the CDR3: TGTGCCAGCCGGGACACCATTAACTATAATTCACCCCTCCACTTT. Translated: CASRDTINYNSPLHF.

Comments on this clonotype: The conserved phenylalanine or tryptophan normally closing the CDR3 is absent here, so this likely arose from a read error. This rearrangement joins TRBV9 to TRBJ1-2; no clear D gene. Germline lookup yields CDR1 SGDLS and CDR2 YYNGEE. The CDR3 spans 10 residues. The ends were cut back, 0 bases at V and 8 bases at J, with 2 bases in the middle. CDR3 bases: TGTGCCAGCAGCGTAGGAGGCTACACCCTC. Residues: CASSVGGYTL.

This clonotype appeared many times. This chain connects TRBV2 to TRBJ2-5; 7 nucleotides agree with TRBD2. CDR1 and CDR2 from the germline V gene are SNHLY and FYNNEI. This CDR3 is built from 14 residues. V dropped 8 bases and J dropped 1; count of bases not matched to a gene: 7. CDR3 sequence: CASVIQRGQETQYF. The CDR3 DNA is TGTGCCAGCGTAATCCAGCGGGGCCAAGAGACCCAGTACTTC.

In its sample, this clonotype was seen many times. The rearrangement uses TRBV4-1 and TRBJ1-4; D uncertain. Germline V CDR1 and CDR2: MGHRA, YSYEKL. The CDR3 is 14 residues long. Trimming pared 3 bases from V and 8 bases from J, leaving 13 bases between. The CDR3 DNA reads as TGCGCCAGCAGCCACCCCATAAACCGGGAAAAACTGTTTTTT. This encodes CASSHPINREKLFF.

This clonotype was picked up many times. The CDR3 DNA sequence: TGTGCCAGCAGCCACGGGACTAGCGGAAAATACAATGAGCAGTTCTTC. Amino acid sequence: CASSHGTSGKYNEQFF. The V gene is TRBV7-2, the J gene TRBJ2-1; TRBD2 matches at 11 bases. CDR1 SGHTA and CDR2 FQGNSA come from the germline V gene. After removal of 5 bases from V and 4 bases from J, the junction contained 7 bases not matched to a gene. The CDR3 sequence is 16 residues long.

Regarding this clonotype: It may be a read error: a sequence one base away is much more abundant. This chain joins TRBV5-1 and TRBJ2-1; 11 bases line up with TRBD2. The germline CDR1 and CDR2 sequences are SGHRS and YFSETQ. This CDR3 is 14 amino acids long. V was clipped by 2 bases and J by 8 bases; unmatched bases: 3. CDR3 DNA: TGCGCCAGCAGCTTTAGCGGGAGGGCCTATGAGCAGTTCTTC. Protein sequence: CASSFSGRAYEQFF.